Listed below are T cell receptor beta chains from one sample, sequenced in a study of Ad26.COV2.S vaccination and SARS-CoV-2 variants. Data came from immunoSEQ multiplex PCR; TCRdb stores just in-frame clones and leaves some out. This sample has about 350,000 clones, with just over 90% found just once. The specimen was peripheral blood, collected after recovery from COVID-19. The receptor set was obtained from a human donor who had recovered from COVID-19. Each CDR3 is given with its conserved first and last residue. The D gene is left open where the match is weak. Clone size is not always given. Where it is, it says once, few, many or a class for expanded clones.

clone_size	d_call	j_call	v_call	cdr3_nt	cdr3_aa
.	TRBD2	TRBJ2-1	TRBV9	TGTGCCAGCAGCGACGGGGGGGCCGGCAATGAGCAGTTCTTC	CASSDGGAGNEQFF
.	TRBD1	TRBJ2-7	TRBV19	TGTGCCAGTAGCTCGAAAGGGACAGATATGTCCTACGAGCAGTACTTC	CASSSKGTDMSYEQYF
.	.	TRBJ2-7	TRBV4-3	TGCGCCAGCAGCCAAGATAAGGGCTACGAGCAGTACTTC	CASSQDKGYEQYF
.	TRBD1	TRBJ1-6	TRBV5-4	TGTGCCAGCAGCAGACCGGACAGGGAGAATTCACCCCTCCACTTT	CASSRPDRENSPLHF
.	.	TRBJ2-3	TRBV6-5	TGTGCCAGCAGTTACGGTCGGCGAGGCGGCACAGATACGCAGTATTTT	CASSYGRRGGTDTQYF
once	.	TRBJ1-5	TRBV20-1	TGCAGTGCTAGTCAAGGGAAAAGCAATCAGCCCCAGCATTTT	CSASQGKSNQPQHF
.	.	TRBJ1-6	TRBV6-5	TGTGCCAGCAGTTACGCGCAAGGACAGAATTCACCCCTCCACTTT	CASSYAQGQNSPLHF
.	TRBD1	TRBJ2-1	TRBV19	TGTGCCAGTACCTCACGGAGGCAGGGGGCCTACAATGAGCAGTTCTTC	CASTSRRQGAYNEQFF
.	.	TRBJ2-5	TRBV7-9	TGTGCCAGCAGCTTAGGGCTATGGGGGGCCGAGACCCAGTACTTC	CASSLGLWGAETQYF
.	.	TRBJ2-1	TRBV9	TGTGCCAGCAGCCTGGACGAGCTCCTCAATGAGCAGTTCTTC	CASSLDELLNEQFF
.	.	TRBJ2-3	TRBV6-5	TGTGCCAGCAGTTACTCTTCTAGCACAGATACGCAGTATTTT	CASSYSSSTDTQYF
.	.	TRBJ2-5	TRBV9	TGTGCCAGCAGCGTAGTTTCCCAGTTGGGGACCCAGTACTTC	CASSVVSQLGTQYF
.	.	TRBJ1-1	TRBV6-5	TGTGCCAGCAGTTCATCAGGGCTGTACACTGAAGCTTTCTTT	CASSSSGLYTEAFF
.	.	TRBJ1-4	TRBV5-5	TGTGCCAGCAGCACACGCTCAACTAATGAAAAACTGTTTTTT	CASSTRSTNEKLFF
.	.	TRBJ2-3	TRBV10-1	TGCGCCAGCAGTGAGTCGAGGACGAATGCGCCCACAGATACGCAGTATTTT	CASSESRTNAPTDTQYF
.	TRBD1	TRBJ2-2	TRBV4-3	TGCGCCAGCAGCCAAGAGGACAGGCAAGCCGGGGAGCTGTTTTTT	CASSQEDRQAGELFF
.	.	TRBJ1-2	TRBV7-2	TGTGCCAGCAGCTTAGATAAGGCGGTAGCGTATGGCTACACCTTC	CASSLDKAVAYGYTF
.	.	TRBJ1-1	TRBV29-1	TGCAGCGCCACAGAGCTCGAAGAAGCTTTCTTT	CSATELEEAFF
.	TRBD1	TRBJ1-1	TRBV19	TGTGCCAGTAGTATGGTCGGGGACAGGTCCACTGAAGCTTTCTTT	CASSMVGDRSTEAFF
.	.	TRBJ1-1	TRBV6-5	TGTGCCAGCAGTTACTCGGAGGGGTACACTGAAGCTTTCTTT	CASSYSEGYTEAFF
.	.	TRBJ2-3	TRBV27	TGTGCCAGCAGTCTGAAGTTCAGGGGGGTAAGCACAGATACGCAGTATTTT	CASSLKFRGVSTDTQYF
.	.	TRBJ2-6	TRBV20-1	TGCAGTGCTAGTCAACCGTTCTCTGGGGCCAACGTCCTGACTTTC	CSASQPFSGANVLTF
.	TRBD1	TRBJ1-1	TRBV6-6	TGTGCCAGCAGTCTCGACAGGGGGGACACTGAAGCTTTCTTT	CASSLDRGDTEAFF
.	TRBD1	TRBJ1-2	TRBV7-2	TGTGCCAGCAGCTTGGGGACAGACTATGGCTACACCTTC	CASSLGTDYGYTF
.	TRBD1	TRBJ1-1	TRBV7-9	TGTGCCAGCTCCCGGACAGGGAACACTGAAGCTTTCTTT	CASSRTGNTEAFF
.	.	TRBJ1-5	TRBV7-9	TGTGCCAGCAGTTCTTCCTGGGACGGAGTTTATCAGCCCCAGCATTTT	CASSSSWDGVYQPQHF
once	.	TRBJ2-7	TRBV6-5	TGTGCCAGCAGTTCCGGACATTATTGGTACTTC	CASSSGHYWYF
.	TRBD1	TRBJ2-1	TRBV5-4	TGTGCCAGCAGCTCGGGGGGACAGGGAGGCAATGAGCAGTTCTTC	CASSSGGQGGNEQFF
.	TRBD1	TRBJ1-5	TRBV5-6	TGTGCCAGCAGTCGGACAGGGGAGAGTCAGCCCCAGCATTTT	CASSRTGESQPQHF
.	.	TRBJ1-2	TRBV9	TGTGCCAGCAGCCCGGGAGGGGAAGACTATGGCTACACCTTC	CASSPGGEDYGYTF
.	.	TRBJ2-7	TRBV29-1	TGCAGCGTTGAGGTCGACGGACCCTACGAGCAGTACTTC	CSVEVDGPYEQYF
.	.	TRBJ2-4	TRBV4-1	TGCGCCAGCAGGCCCCCCGGGGGGCCGAAAAACATTCAGTACTTC	CASRPPGGPKNIQYF
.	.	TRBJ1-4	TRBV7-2	TGTGCCAGCAGATTAGACGCCAATAGTAATGAAAAACTGTTTTTT	CASRLDANSNEKLFF